The rows below give T cell receptor beta chains drawn from one sample of a study of blood T cell repertoires in COVID-19. TCRdb keeps only in-frame clones here, not all; method: immunoSEQ multiplex PCR. This table has about 260,000 clones, 88% appearing once. The sequencing input was peripheral blood. The source is a human donor in a cohort sampled during active COVID-19. The CDR3 runs from the conserved cysteine through the conserved F or W. D genes are given only for firm matches. For some rows the clone size is stated as once, few or many, or as a class when expanded; others skip it.

clone size: once; D gene: -; J gene: TRBJ1-5; V gene: TRBV19; CDR3 protein: CASEGQRTYQPQHF; CDR3 DNA: TGTGCCAGTGAAGGGCAGAGGACTTATCAGCCCCAGCATTTT
clone size: -; D gene: -; J gene: TRBJ2-7; V gene: TRBV21-1; CDR3 protein: CASSKAAGGYEQYF; CDR3 DNA: TGTGCCAGCAGCAAAGCTGCGGGAGGGTACGAGCAGTACTTC
clone size: -; D gene: TRBD1; J gene: TRBJ2-7; V gene: TRBV6-5; CDR3 protein: CASSCGQACDYEQYF; CDR3 DNA: TGTGCCAGCAGTTGCGGACAGGCGTGCGACTACGAGCAGTACTTC
clone size: -; D gene: TRBD1; J gene: TRBJ2-7; V gene: TRBV11-2; CDR3 protein: CASSVDRVSYEQYF; CDR3 DNA: TGTGCCAGCAGCGTGGACAGGGTCTCCTACGAGCAGTACTTC
clone size: -; D gene: TRBD2; J gene: TRBJ2-7; V gene: TRBV4-1; CDR3 protein: CASSQDRGGPYEQYF; CDR3 DNA: TGCGCCAGCAGCCAAGATCGGGGGGGCCCTTACGAGCAGTACTTC
clone size: -; D gene: TRBD2; J gene: TRBJ2-1; V gene: TRBV15; CDR3 protein: CATSGRLAGEGYEQFF; CDR3 DNA: TGTGCCACCAGCGGGAGACTAGCGGGAGAAGGTTATGAGCAGTTCTTC
clone size: -; D gene: -; J gene: TRBJ2-3; V gene: TRBV15; CDR3 protein: CATSRDRTGTDTQYF; CDR3 DNA: TGTGCCACCAGCAGAGATCGGACAGGCACAGATACGCAGTATTTT
clone size: -; D gene: -; J gene: TRBJ2-1; V gene: TRBV6-5; CDR3 protein: CASNAARRNEQFF; CDR3 DNA: TGTGCCAGCAATGCGGCCCGGCGGAATGAGCAGTTCTTC
clone size: -; D gene: -; J gene: TRBJ2-6; V gene: TRBV2; CDR3 protein: CASKWAPPNVLTF; CDR3 DNA: TGTGCCAGCAAATGGGCCCCCCCTAACGTCCTGACTTTC
clone size: -; D gene: TRBD1; J gene: TRBJ2-2; V gene: TRBV7-3; CDR3 protein: CASSLWPGTDTGELFF; CDR3 DNA: TGTGCCAGCAGCCTTTGGCCCGGGACAGACACCGGGGAGCTGTTTTTT
clone size: -; D gene: -; J gene: TRBJ2-7; V gene: TRBV10-3; CDR3 protein: CAISESPRAEGDEQYF; CDR3 DNA: TGTGCCATCAGTGAGTCCCCGAGGGCGGAGGGAGACGAGCAGTACTTC
clone size: once; D gene: -; J gene: TRBJ1-5; V gene: TRBV6-5; CDR3 protein: CASSSGMSQPQHF; CDR3 DNA: TGTGCCAGCAGTTCAGGGATGTCTCAGCCCCAGCATTTT
clone size: -; D gene: TRBD2; J gene: TRBJ2-7; V gene: TRBV3-1/TRBV3-2; CDR3 protein: CASSRGLADEQYF; CDR3 DNA: TGTGCCAGCAGCCGAGGACTAGCTGACGAGCAGTACTTC
clone size: few; D gene: -; J gene: TRBJ2-1; V gene: TRBV5-4; CDR3 protein: CASNAFTGASYNEQFF; CDR3 DNA: TGTGCCAGCAACGCCTTTACGGGAGCCTCCTACAATGAGCAGTTCTTC
clone size: -; D gene: -; J gene: TRBJ1-4; V gene: TRBV28; CDR3 protein: CASSLNAGRVFF; CDR3 DNA: TGTGCCAGCAGTCTAAACGCCGGGAGAGTGTTTTTT
clone size: once; D gene: -; J gene: TRBJ2-7; V gene: TRBV11-2; CDR3 protein: CASSSPVAGLHEQYF; CDR3 DNA: TGTGCCAGCAGCTCCCCCGTGGCAGGGCTCCACGAGCAGTACTTC
clone size: once; D gene: -; J gene: TRBJ2-7; V gene: TRBV29-1; CDR3 protein: CSVERAGYSYEQYF; CDR3 DNA: TGCAGCGTTGAAAGAGCGGGTTACTCCTACGAGCAGTACTTC
clone size: once; D gene: -; J gene: TRBJ1-2; V gene: TRBV6-2/TRBV6-3; CDR3 protein: CASSSYRFSELSYGYTF; CDR3 DNA: TGTGCCAGCAGTTCGTACAGGTTCTCCGAACTTTCCTATGGCTACACCTTC
clone size: once; D gene: -; J gene: TRBJ2-7; V gene: TRBV6-5; CDR3 protein: CASSPGVNEQYF; CDR3 DNA: TGTGCCAGCAGCCCGGGGGTCAACGAGCAGTACTTC
clone size: few; D gene: -; J gene: TRBJ1-6; V gene: TRBV5-4; CDR3 protein: CASSLPRGADSPLHF; CDR3 DNA: TGTGCCAGCAGCTTGCCGCGGGGGGCGGATTCACCCCTCCACTTT
clone size: -; D gene: -; J gene: TRBJ1-5; V gene: TRBV2; CDR3 protein: CASRRVGQPQHF; CDR3 DNA: TGTGCCAGCAGGAGGGTGGGCCAGCCCCAGCATTTT
clone size: few; D gene: -; J gene: TRBJ1-3; V gene: TRBV28; CDR3 protein: CASSLRGRYFGNTIYF; CDR3 DNA: TGTGCCAGCAGTTTGCGGGGGCGATACTTTGGAAACACCATATATTTT
clone size: -; D gene: -; J gene: TRBJ2-7; V gene: TRBV11-2; CDR3 protein: CASSITGTSYEQYF; CDR3 DNA: TGTGCCAGCAGCATCACCGGGACAAGCTACGAGCAGTACTTC
clone size: -; D gene: -; J gene: TRBJ2-7; V gene: TRBV27; CDR3 protein: CASSSPPRELGEQYF; CDR3 DNA: TGTGCCAGCAGTAGCCCCCCCCGGGAGCTGGGCGAGCAGTACTTC
clone size: -; D gene: TRBD1; J gene: TRBJ1-5; V gene: TRBV4-2; CDR3 protein: CASSRSTGESQPQHF; CDR3 DNA: TGTGCCAGCAGCCGGTCGACAGGGGAAAGTCAGCCCCAGCATTTT
clone size: -; D gene: -; J gene: TRBJ1-5; V gene: TRBV28; CDR3 protein: CASSSPFGVGWNQPQHF; CDR3 DNA: TGTGCCAGCAGTTCGCCGTTCGGGGTGGGCTGGAATCAGCCCCAGCATTTT
clone size: -; D gene: TRBD1; J gene: TRBJ1-5; V gene: TRBV5-6; CDR3 protein: CASSQRQGKNQPQHF; CDR3 DNA: TGTGCCAGCAGTCAACGACAGGGAAAGAATCAGCCCCAGCATTTT
clone size: -; D gene: -; J gene: TRBJ2-3; V gene: TRBV11-3; CDR3 protein: CASSLGASAEDTQYF; CDR3 DNA: TGTGCCAGCAGCTTAGGCGCTAGCGCCGAAGATACGCAGTATTTT
clone size: -; D gene: -; J gene: TRBJ1-2; V gene: TRBV28; CDR3 protein: CASSTSSGRGYGYTF; CDR3 DNA: TGTGCCAGCAGTACCTCGTCGGGGAGGGGGTATGGCTACACCTTC
clone size: -; D gene: -; J gene: TRBJ2-7; V gene: TRBV18; CDR3 protein: CASSEGGGSTHEQYF; CDR3 DNA: TGTGCCAGCTCCGAGGGGGGCGGGAGTACCCACGAGCAGTACTTC
clone size: -; D gene: -; J gene: TRBJ1-5; V gene: TRBV6-2/TRBV6-3; CDR3 protein: CASSSDGALLPQHF; CDR3 DNA: TGTGCCAGCAGTTCTGACGGAGCCCTATTGCCCCAGCATTTT
clone size: -; D gene: -; J gene: TRBJ1-1; V gene: TRBV2; CDR3 protein: CASSEGLRTVEAFF; CDR3 DNA: TGTGCCAGCAGTGAAGGGTTGAGGACAGTAGAAGCTTTCTTT
clone size: -; D gene: TRBD1; J gene: TRBJ1-6; V gene: TRBV7-2; CDR3 protein: CASSLYGKGAPNSPLHF; CDR3 DNA: TGTGCCAGCAGCTTATACGGGAAGGGGGCCCCAAATTCACCCCTCCACTTT
clone size: -; D gene: TRBD1; J gene: TRBJ1-6; V gene: TRBV5-6; CDR3 protein: CASSQQGAYSGSPLHF; CDR3 DNA: TGTGCCAGCAGCCAACAGGGGGCGTACTCGGGTTCACCCCTCCACTTT
clone size: once; D gene: TRBD1; J gene: TRBJ2-7; V gene: TRBV27; CDR3 protein: CASSPPGQPYEQYF; CDR3 DNA: TGTGCCAGCAGTCCCCCGGGACAGCCTTACGAGCAGTACTTC
clone size: -; D gene: TRBD1; J gene: TRBJ1-1; V gene: TRBV5-1; CDR3 protein: CASSLGGGTVNTEAFF; CDR3 DNA: TGCGCCAGCAGCTTGGGAGGGGGGACAGTCAACACTGAAGCTTTCTTT
clone size: -; D gene: -; J gene: TRBJ2-3; V gene: TRBV7-9; CDR3 protein: CASSLGLVTLRTDTQYF; CDR3 DNA: TGTGCCAGCAGCTTAGGGCTAGTAACCTTACGCACAGATACGCAGTATTTT
clone size: -; D gene: TRBD2; J gene: TRBJ2-2; V gene: TRBV4-1; CDR3 protein: CASSLRAYGLAGATGELFF; CDR3 DNA: TGCGCCAGCAGCCTACGGGCTTATGGGCTAGCGGGAGCCACCGGGGAGCTGTTTTTT